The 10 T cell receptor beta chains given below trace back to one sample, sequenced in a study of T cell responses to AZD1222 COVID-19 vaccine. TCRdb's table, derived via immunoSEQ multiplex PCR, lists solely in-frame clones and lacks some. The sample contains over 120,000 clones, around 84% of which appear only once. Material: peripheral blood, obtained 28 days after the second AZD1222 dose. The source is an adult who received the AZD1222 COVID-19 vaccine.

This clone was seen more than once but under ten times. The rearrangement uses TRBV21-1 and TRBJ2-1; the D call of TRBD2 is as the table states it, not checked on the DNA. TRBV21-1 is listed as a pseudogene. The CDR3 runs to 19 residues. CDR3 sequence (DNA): TGTGCCAGCAGCACCCCGGGACTAGCGGGAGTTAGCTCCTACAATGAGCAGTTCTTC. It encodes CASSTPGLAGVSSYNEQFF.

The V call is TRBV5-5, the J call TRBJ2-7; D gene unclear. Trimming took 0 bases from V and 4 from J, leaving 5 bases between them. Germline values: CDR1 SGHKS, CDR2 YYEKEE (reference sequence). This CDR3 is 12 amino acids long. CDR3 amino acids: CASSLEGYEQYF. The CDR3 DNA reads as TGTGCCAGCAGCTTGGAAGGGTACGAGCAGTACTTC.

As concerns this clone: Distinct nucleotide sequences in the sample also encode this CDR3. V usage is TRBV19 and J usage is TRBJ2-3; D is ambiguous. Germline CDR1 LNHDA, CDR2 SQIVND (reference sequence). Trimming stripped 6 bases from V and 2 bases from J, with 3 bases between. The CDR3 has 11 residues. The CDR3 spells CASSHTDTQYF. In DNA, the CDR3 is TGTGCCAGTAGCCACACAGATACGCAGTATTTT.

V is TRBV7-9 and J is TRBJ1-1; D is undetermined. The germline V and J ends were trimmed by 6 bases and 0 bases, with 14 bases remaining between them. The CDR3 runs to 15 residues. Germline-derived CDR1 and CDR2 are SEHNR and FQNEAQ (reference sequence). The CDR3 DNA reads TGTGCCAGCAGGAGACCGGGGTCCATGAACACTGAAGCTTTCTTT. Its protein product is CASRRPGSMNTEAFF.

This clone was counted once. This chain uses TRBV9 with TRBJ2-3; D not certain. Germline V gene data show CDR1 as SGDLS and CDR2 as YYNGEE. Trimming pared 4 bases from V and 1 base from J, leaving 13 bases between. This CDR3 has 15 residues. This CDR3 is CASSTALPRTDTQYF. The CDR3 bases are TGTGCCAGCAGCACGGCCCTCCCCCGCACAGATACGCAGTATTTT.

CDR3 nucleotide sequence: TGTGCCACAACGGGACAGGGGACGGGTGAGCAGTTCTTC. This codes for CATTGQGTGEQFF. This sequence joins TRBV2 and TRBJ2-1; 10 bases align to TRBD1. Germline values: CDR1 SNHLY, CDR2 FYNNEI. V shed 10 bases, J shed 9 bases, and the junction held 9 bases outside the gene matches. The CDR3 contains 13 residues.

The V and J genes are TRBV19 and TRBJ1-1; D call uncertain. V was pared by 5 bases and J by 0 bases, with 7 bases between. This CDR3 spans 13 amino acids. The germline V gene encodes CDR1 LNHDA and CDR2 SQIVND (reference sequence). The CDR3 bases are TGTGCCAGTAGTTCTTGGATGAACACTGAAGCTTTCTTT. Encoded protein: CASSSWMNTEAFF.

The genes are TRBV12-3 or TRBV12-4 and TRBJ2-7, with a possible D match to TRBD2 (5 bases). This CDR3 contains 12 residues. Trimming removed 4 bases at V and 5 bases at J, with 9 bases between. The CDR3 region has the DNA TGTGCCAGCAGTTGGAGGACCCACGAGCAGTACTTC. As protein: CASSWRTHEQYF.

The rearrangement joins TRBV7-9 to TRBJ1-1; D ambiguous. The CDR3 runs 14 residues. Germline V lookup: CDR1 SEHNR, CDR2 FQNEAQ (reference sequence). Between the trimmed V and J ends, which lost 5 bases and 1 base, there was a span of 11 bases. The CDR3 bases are TGTGCCAGCAGCCCGGTCTTGGGGAACACTGAAGCTTTCTTT. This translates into CASSPVLGNTEAFF.

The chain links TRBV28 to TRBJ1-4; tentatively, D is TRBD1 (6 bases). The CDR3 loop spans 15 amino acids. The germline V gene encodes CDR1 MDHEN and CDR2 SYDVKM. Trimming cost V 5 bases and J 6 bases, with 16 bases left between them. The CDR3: CASSKRTARDEKLFF. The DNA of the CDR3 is TGTGCCAGCAGTAAACGGACAGCGCGGGATGAAAAACTGTTTTTT.